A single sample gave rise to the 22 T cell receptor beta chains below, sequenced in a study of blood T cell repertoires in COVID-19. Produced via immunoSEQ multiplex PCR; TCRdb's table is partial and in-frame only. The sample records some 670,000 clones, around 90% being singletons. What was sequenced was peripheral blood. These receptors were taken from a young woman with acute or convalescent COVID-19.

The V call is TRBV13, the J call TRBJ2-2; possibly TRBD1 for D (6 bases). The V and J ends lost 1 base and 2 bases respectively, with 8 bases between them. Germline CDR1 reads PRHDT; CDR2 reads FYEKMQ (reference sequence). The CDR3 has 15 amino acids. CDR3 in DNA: TGTGCCAGCAGCTTAGACAGGGACAACACCGGGGAGCTGTTTTTT. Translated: CASSLDRDNTGELFF.

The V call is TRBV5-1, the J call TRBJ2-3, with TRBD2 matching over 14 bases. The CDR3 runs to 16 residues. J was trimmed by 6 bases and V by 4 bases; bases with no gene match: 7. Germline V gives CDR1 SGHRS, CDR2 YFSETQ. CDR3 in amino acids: CASSIGTSGGFDTQYF. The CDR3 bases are TGCGCCAGCAGCATTGGGACTAGCGGGGGCTTCGATACGCAGTATTTT. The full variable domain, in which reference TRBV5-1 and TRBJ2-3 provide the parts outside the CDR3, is KAGVTQTPRYLIKTRGQQVTLSCSPISGHRSVSWYQQTPGQGLQFLFEYFSETQRNKGNFPGRFSGRQFSNSRSEMNVSTLELGDSALYLCASSIGTSGGFDTQYFGPGTRLTVL.

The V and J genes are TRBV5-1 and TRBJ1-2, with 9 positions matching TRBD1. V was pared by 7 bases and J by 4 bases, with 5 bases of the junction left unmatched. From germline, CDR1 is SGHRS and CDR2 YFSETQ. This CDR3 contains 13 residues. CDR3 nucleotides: TGCGCCAGCGGACAGGGGAATTCCTATGGCTACACCTTC. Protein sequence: CASGQGNSYGYTF.

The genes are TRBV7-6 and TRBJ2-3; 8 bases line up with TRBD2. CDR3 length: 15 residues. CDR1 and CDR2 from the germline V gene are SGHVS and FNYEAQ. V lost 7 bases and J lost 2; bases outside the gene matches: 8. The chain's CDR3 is CASTPRGGITDTQYF. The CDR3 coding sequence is TGTGCCAGCACCCCACGGGGGGGGATCACAGATACGCAGTATTTT.

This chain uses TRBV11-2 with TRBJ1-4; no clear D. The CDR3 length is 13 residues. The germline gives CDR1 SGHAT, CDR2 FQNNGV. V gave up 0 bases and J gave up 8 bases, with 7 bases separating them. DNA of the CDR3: TGTGCCAGCAGCTTAGAGTTTGGCGAAAAACTGTTTTTT. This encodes CASSLEFGEKLFF.

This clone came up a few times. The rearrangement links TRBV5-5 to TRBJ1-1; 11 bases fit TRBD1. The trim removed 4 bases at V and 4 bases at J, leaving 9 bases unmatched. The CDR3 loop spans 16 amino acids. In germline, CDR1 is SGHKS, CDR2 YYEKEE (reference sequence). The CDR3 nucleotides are TGTGCCAGCAGCCCAGGACAGGGGGCGCGAAGCACTGAAGCTTTCTTT. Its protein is CASSPGQGARSTEAFF.

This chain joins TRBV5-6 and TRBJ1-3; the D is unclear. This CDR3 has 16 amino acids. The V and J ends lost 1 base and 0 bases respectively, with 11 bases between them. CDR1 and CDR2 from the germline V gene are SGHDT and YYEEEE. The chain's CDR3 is CASSLFQVPSGNTIYF. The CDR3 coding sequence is TGTGCCAGCAGCTTGTTTCAGGTGCCCTCTGGAAACACCATATATTTT.

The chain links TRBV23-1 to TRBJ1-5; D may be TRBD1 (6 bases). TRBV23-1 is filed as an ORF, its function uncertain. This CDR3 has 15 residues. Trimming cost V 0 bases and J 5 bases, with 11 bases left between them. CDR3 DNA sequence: TGCGCCAGCAGTCAATCTGGGACAAAATATCAGCCCCAGCATTTT. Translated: CASSQSGTKYQPQHF.

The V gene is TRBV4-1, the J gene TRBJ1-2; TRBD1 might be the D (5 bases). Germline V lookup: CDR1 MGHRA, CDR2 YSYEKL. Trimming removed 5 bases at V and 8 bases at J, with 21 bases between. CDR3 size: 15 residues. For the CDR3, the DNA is TGCGCCAGCAGCATACAATACCGGGGGAGAGAGGGCTACACCTTC. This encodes CASSIQYRGREGYTF.

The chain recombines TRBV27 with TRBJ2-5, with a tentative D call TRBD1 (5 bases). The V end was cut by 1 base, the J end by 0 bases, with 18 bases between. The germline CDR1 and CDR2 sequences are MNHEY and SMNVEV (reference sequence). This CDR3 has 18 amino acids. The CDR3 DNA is TGTGCCAGCAGTTTATTCCCCCCCTTGACAGACAACCAAGAGACCCAGTACTTC. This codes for CASSLFPPLTDNQETQYF.

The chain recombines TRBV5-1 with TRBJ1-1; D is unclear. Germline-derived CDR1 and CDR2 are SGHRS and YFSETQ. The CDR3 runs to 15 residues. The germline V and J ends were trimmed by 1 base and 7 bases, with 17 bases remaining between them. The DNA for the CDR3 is TGCGCCAGCAGCTTGTGGGGAGCGGCGTCCCTTGAAGCTTTCTTT. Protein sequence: CASSLWGAASLEAFF.

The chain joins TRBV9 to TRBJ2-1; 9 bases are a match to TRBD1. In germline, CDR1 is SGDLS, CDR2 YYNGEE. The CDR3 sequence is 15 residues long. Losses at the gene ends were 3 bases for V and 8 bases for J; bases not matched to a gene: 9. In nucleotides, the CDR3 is TGTGCCAGCAGCGCACAGGGGGCTGTAATCGATGAGCAGTTCTTC. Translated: CASSAQGAVIDEQFF.

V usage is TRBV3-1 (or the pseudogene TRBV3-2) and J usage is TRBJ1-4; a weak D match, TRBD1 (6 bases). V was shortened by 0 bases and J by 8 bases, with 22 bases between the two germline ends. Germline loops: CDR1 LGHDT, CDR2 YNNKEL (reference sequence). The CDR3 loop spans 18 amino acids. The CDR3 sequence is CASSQDKKRGGGVEKLFF. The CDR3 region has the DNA TGTGCCAGCAGCCAAGATAAGAAGAGGGGGGGTGGTGTGGAAAAACTGTTTTTT.

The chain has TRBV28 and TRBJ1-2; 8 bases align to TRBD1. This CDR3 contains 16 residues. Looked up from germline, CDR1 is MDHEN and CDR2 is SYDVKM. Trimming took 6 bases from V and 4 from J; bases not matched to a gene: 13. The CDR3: CASRQRWTGSPYGYTF. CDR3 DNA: TGTGCCAGCAGACAACGATGGACAGGGAGTCCCTATGGCTACACCTTC.

CDR3 residues: CAISDPGTGLTGELFF. The DNA for the CDR3 is TGTGCCATCAGTGACCCCGGGACAGGGCTTACCGGGGAGCTGTTTTTT. V is TRBV10-3 and J is TRBJ2-2; 9 nucleotides agree with TRBD1. The germline V gene has CDR1 ENHRY and CDR2 SYGVKD. The V segment lost 3 bases and the J segment 5 bases; nucleotides outside the gene matches: 7. This CDR3 has 16 residues.

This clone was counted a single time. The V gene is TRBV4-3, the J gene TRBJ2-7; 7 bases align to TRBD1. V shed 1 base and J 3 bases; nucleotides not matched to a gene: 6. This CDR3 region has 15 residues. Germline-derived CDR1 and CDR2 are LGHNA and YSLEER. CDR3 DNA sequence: TGCGCCAGCAGCCAAGCCTACAGGGGTTTCTACGAGCAGTACTTC. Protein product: CASSQAYRGFYEQYF.

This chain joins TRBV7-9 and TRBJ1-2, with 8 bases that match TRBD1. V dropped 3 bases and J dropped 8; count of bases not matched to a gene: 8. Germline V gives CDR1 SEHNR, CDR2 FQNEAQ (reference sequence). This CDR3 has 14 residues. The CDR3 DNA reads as TGTGCCAGCAGCTTTAATCAGGGGACAGGAGGCTACACCTTC. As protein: CASSFNQGTGGYTF.

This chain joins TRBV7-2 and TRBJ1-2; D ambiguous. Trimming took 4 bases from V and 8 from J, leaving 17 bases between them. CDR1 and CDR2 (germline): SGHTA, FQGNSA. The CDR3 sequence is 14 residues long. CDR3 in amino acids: CASSSGASTWGYTF. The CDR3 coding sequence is TGTGCCAGCAGCTCGGGAGCATCCACGTGGGGCTACACCTTC.

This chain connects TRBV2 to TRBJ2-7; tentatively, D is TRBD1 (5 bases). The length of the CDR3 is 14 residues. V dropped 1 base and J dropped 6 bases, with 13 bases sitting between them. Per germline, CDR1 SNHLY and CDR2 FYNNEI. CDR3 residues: CASSEGNWGAEQYF. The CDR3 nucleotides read TGTGCCAGCAGTGAAGGAAACTGGGGCGCCGAGCAGTACTTC.

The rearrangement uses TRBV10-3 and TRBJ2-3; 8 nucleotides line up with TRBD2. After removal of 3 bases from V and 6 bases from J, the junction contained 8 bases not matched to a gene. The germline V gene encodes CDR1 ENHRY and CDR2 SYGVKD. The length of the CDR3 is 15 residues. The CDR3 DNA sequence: TGTGCCATCAGTGATATGGCGGGGGGCGGGGATACGCAGTATTTT. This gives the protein CAISDMAGGGDTQYF.

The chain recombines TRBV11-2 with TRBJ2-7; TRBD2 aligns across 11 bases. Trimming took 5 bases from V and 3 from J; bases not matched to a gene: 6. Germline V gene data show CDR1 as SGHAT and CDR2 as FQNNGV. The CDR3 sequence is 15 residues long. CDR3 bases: TGTGCCAGCAGCGTCCTAGCGGGGGGAATCTACGAGCAGTACTTC. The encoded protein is CASSVLAGGIYEQYF.

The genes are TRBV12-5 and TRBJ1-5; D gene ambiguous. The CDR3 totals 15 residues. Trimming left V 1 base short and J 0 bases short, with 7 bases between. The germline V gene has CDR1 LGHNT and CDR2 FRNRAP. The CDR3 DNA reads TGTGCTAGTGGTTTGGCGGGGTATAGCAATCAGCCCCAGCATTTT. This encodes CASGLAGYSNQPQHF.